These T cell receptor beta chains were read from a single sample in a study of blood T cell repertoires in COVID-19. Some clones are missing from TCRdb's copy, which holds only in-frame ones; the method was immunoSEQ multiplex PCR. Among roughly 76,000 clones, around 93% were seen once, and the ten largest hold roughly 5%. The sequencing sample was made of peripheral blood. The source is a woman in her fifties or sixties with active COVID-19. CDR3s include the opening cysteine and the closing phenylalanine or tryptophan.

CDR3 protein: CASSRAQGARTEAFF
J gene: TRBJ1-1
V gene: TRBV19

CDR3 protein: CASSLLAGGPTDTQYF
J gene: TRBJ2-3
V gene: TRBV11-1

CDR3 protein: CASSQLDRRSYEQYF
J gene: TRBJ2-7
V gene: TRBV14

CDR3 protein: CASRGASGFSGANVLTF
J gene: TRBJ2-6
V gene: TRBV27

CDR3 protein: CASSLGQFGEKLFF
J gene: TRBJ1-4
V gene: TRBV28

CDR3 protein: CASSPGQGLYEQYF
J gene: TRBJ2-7
V gene: TRBV5-1

CDR3 protein: CASSPASGGGRTEAFF
J gene: TRBJ1-1
V gene: TRBV7-6

CDR3 protein: CSASPRGAYNGYTF
J gene: TRBJ1-2
V gene: TRBV20-1

CDR3 protein: CASSRTGSYGYTF
J gene: TRBJ1-2
V gene: TRBV6-6

CDR3 protein: CASSPPGTGYEKLFF
J gene: TRBJ1-4
V gene: TRBV6-5

CDR3 protein: CASSLDFRGYEQYF
J gene: TRBJ2-7
V gene: TRBV28

CDR3 protein: CASSVDRGDTGELFF
J gene: TRBJ2-2
V gene: TRBV9

CDR3 protein: CATVRDRNQPQHF
J gene: TRBJ1-5
V gene: TRBV28

CDR3 protein: CASSLNVQGAAGELFF
J gene: TRBJ2-2
V gene: TRBV28

CDR3 protein: CASSYRTENNEQFF
J gene: TRBJ2-1
V gene: TRBV6-6

CDR3 protein: CASSERFLAGHTDTQYF
J gene: TRBJ2-3
V gene: TRBV6-1

CDR3 protein: CSAANTEAFF
J gene: TRBJ1-1
V gene: TRBV29-1